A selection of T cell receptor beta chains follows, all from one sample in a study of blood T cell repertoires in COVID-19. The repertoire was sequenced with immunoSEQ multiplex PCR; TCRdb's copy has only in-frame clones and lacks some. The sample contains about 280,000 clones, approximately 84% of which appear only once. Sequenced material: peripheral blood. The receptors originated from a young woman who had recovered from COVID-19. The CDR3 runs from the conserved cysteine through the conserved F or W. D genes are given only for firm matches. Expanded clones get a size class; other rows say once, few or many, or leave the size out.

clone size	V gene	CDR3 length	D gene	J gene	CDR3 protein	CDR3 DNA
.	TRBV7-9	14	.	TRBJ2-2	CASSRTGSGGELFF	TGTGCCAGCAGCCGAACAGGGTCCGGCGGGGAGCTGTTTTTT
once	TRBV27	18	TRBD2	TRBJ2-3	CASSNPILAGGLTDTQYF	TGTGCCAGCAGTAACCCCATACTAGCGGGGGGGCTCACAGATACGCAGTATTTT
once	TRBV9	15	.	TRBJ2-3	CASSPRVASTDTQYF	TGTGCCAGCAGCCCCCGGGTTGCTAGCACAGATACGCAGTATTTT
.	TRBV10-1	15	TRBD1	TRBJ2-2	CASSWDRGDTGELFF	TGCGCCAGCAGTTGGGACAGGGGCGACACCGGGGAGCTGTTTTTT
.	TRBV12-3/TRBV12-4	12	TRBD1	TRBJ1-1	CASSPGQGRPFF	TGTGCCAGCAGTCCTGGACAGGGGAGACCTTTCTTT
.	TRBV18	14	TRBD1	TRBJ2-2	CASSPEGADGELFF	TGTGCCAGCTCACCAGAGGGGGCTGACGGGGAGCTGTTTTTT
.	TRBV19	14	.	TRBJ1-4	CASRDGGTNEKLFF	TGTGCCAGTCGGGATGGGGGCACTAATGAAAAACTGTTTTTT
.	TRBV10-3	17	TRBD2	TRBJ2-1	CAISDQGTSGSLNEQFF	TGTGCCATCAGTGATCAAGGGACTAGCGGGAGCCTAAATGAGCAGTTCTTC
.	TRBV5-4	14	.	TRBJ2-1	CASSLASPHNEQFF	TGTGCCAGCAGCTTGGCTAGCCCCCACAATGAGCAGTTCTTC
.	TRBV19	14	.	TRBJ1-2	CASSAGSRGFGYTF	TGTGCCAGTAGCGCCGGATCCAGGGGTTTTGGCTACACCTTC
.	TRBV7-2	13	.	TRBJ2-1	CASSLPTYNEQFF	TGTGCCAGCAGCCTCCCTACTTACAATGAGCAGTTCTTC
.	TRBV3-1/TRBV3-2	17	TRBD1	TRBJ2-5	CASSRATPGQGGETQYF	TGTGCCAGCAGCCGCGCTACACCGGGACAGGGAGGAGAGACCCAGTACTTC
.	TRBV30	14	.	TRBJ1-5	CAWNSGASNQPQHF	TGTGCCTGGAATTCAGGGGCCAGCAATCAGCCCCAGCATTTT
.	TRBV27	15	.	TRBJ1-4	CASSLYRGGDEKLFF	TGTGCCAGCAGTTTATATCGGGGGGGGGATGAAAAACTGTTTTTT
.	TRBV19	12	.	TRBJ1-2	CASNRDSYGYTF	TGTGCCAGTAACAGGGATTCCTATGGCTACACCTTC
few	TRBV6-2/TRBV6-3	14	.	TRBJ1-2	CASSYRRSIGGYTF	TGTGCCAGCAGTTACCGGAGGAGCATCGGGGGCTACACCTTC
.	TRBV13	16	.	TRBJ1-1	CASSLGLKRVGTEAFF	TGTGCCAGCAGCTTAGGCCTCAAGAGGGTCGGGACTGAAGCTTTCTTT
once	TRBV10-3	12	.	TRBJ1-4	CAISPQNEKLFF	TGTGCCATCAGCCCACAGAATGAAAAACTGTTTTTT
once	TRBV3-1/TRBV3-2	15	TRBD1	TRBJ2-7	CASSQDTDRGYEQYF	TGTGCCAGCAGCCAAGACACCGACAGGGGCTACGAGCAGTACTTC
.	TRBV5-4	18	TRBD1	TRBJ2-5	CASSLEAGGQGVGETQYF	TGTGCCAGCAGCTTGGAGGCAGGGGGACAGGGGGTTGGGGAGACCCAGTACTTC
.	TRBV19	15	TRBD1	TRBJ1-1	CASSINPGTDTEAFF	TGTGCCAGTAGTATAAACCCCGGGACAGACACTGAAGCTTTCTTT
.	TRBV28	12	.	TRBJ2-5	CASRTPGGTQYF	TGTGCCAGCCGAACGCCGGGTGGGACCCAGTACTTC
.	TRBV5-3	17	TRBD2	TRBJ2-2	CATTPVPSGRYTGELFF	TGTGCCACTACACCGGTCCCTAGCGGGAGGTACACCGGGGAGCTGTTTTTT
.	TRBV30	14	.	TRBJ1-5	CAWSVNPMAQPQHF	TGTGCCTGGAGTGTGAATCCGATGGCTCAGCCCCAGCATTTT
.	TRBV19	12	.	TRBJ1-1	CASSIGSTEAFF	TGTGCCAGTAGTATAGGTAGCACTGAAGCTTTCTTT
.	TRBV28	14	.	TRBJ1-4	CASSFAQDNEKLFF	TGTGCCAGCAGTTTTGCGCAGGATAATGAAAAACTGTTTTTT
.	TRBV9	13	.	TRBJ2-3	CASSVALTDTQYF	TGTGCCAGCAGCGTAGCTCTGACAGATACGCAGTATTTT
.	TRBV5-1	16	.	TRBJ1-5	CASSLEGLLGNQPQHF	TGCGCCAGCAGCTTGGAGGGGCTTCTGGGCAATCAGCCCCAGCATTTT
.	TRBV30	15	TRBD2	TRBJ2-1	CAWSDFTSGSGGQFF	TGTGCCTGGAGTGATTTTACTAGCGGGAGCGGAGGGCAGTTCTTC
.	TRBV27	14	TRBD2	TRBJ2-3	CASRLAVATDTQYF	TGTGCCAGCAGGCTAGCGGTGGCCACAGATACGCAGTATTTT
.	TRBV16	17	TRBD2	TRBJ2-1	CASSPPRASGRANEQFF	TGTGCCAGCAGCCCACCCCGTGCTAGCGGGAGGGCAAATGAGCAGTTCTTC
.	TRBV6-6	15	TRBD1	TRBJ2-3	CASNDRDRASHTQYF	TGTGCCAGCAACGACCGGGACAGAGCCTCGCATACGCAGTATTTT
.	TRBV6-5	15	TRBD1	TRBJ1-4	CASRGAGTGDEKLFF	TGTGCCAGCAGGGGGGCCGGGACAGGGGATGAAAAACTGTTTTTT
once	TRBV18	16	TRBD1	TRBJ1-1	CASSATGGPMNTEAFF	TGTGCCAGCTCAGCCACAGGGGGTCCCATGAACACTGAAGCTTTCTTT
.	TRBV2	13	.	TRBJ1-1	CASSVQEVTEAFF	TGTGCCAGCAGTGTCCAGGAGGTAACTGAAGCTTTCTTT
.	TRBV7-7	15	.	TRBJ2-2	CASSLVTGNTGELFF	TGTGCTAGCAGCTTAGTTACAGGAAACACCGGGGAGCTGTTTTTT
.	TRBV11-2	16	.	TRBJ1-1	CASSLFPRGMNTEAFF	TGTGCCAGCAGCTTATTTCCCAGGGGCATGAACACTGAAGCTTTCTTT
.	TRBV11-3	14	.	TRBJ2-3	CASSLTTSTDTQYF	TGTGCCAGCAGCTTGACTACTAGCACAGATACGCAGTATTTT
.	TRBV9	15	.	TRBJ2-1	CASSVVGAPYNEQFF	TGTGCCAGCAGCGTAGTTGGGGCCCCCTACAATGAGCAGTTCTTC
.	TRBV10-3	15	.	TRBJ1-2	CAISDMEQLLYGYTF	TGTGCCATCAGTGATATGGAACAGCTACTTTATGGCTACACCTTC
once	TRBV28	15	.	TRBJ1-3	CASSLGASSGNTIYF	TGTGCCAGCAGTTTAGGGGCGAGCTCTGGAAACACCATATATTTT
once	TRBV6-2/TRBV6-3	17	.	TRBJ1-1	CASSPQTLGQSLRGAFF	TGTGCCAGCAGTCCACAGACCCTTGGACAGTCCTTAAGGGGAGCTTTCTTT
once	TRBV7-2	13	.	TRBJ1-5	CASSLTMAQPQHF	TGTGCCAGCAGCTTAACTATGGCTCAGCCCCAGCATTTT
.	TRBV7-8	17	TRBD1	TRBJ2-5	CASILRTGTGTRETQYF	TGTGCCAGCATACTTCGGACAGGGACGGGCACGCGGGAGACCCAGTACTTC
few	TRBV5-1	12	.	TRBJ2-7	CASRLSEGEQYF	TGCGCCAGCAGACTATCCGAGGGCGAGCAGTACTTC
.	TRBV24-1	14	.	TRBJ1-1	CATPQGALNTEAFF	TGTGCCACCCCCCAGGGTGCCCTGAACACTGAAGCTTTCTTT
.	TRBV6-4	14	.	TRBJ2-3	CASSEGRDTDTQYF	TGTGCCAGCAGTGAAGGCAGGGACACAGATACGCAGTATTTT
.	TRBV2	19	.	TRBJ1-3	CASSIRPTGGGGTGNTIYF	TGTGCCAGCAGTATCCGACCGACGGGTGGTGGGGGCACTGGAAACACCATATATTTT
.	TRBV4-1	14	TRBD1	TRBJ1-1	CASSQGTGLNEAFF	TGCGCCAGCAGCCAAGGGACAGGGCTCAATGAAGCTTTCTTT
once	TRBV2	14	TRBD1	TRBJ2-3	CASRRTGGADTQYF	TGTGCCAGCAGAAGAACAGGGGGAGCAGATACGCAGTATTTT
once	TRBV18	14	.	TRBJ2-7	CASSSAGGSYEQYF	TGTGCCAGCTCCTCTGCCGGGGGCTCCTACGAGCAGTACTTC
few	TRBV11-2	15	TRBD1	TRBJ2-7	CASSPQGASPYEQYF	TGTGCCAGCAGCCCCCAGGGGGCTTCCCCCTACGAGCAGTACTTC
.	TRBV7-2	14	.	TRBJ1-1	CASSLGGKNTEAFF	TGTGCCAGCAGCTTAGGCGGCAAGAACACTGAAGCTTTCTTT
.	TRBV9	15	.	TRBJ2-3	CASSVGISTSDTQYF	TGTGCCAGCAGCGTCGGGATCTCCACCAGTGATACGCAGTATTTT
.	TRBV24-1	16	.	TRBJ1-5	CATSDNTGFYNQPQHF	TGTGCCACCAGTGATAATACAGGGTTTTACAACCAGCCCCAGCATTTT
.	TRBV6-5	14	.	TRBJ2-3	CASSYELSTDTQYF	TGTGCCAGCAGCTACGAGCTTAGCACAGATACGCAGTATTTT
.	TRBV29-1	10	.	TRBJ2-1	CSVSNNEQFF	TGCAGCGTTTCCAACAATGAGCAGTTCTTC